These 17 T cell receptor beta chains were all obtained from the same sample, sequenced in a study of cytomegalovirus exposure and HLA in healthy donors. Researchers ran the PCR with 60 Vbeta and 13 Jbeta primers. Some clones are missing from TCRdb's copy, which holds only in-frame ones; the method was immunoSEQ multiplex PCR. The data show 160,000 or so clones, 75% to 80% seen once. Source material: PBMCs. Receptor source: a woman aged 40 to 50 in good health and CMV-seronegative.

V and J are TRBV27 and TRBJ1-1, with 10 positions matching TRBD1. V was clipped by 5 bases and J by 2 bases; unmatched bases: 8. The V gene's germline CDR1 is MNHEY and CDR2 SMNVEV (reference sequence). This CDR3 contains 16 residues. The CDR3 DNA sequence: TGTGCCAGCAGTCCGCGGGACAGGGGAAGTAACACTGAAGCTTTCTTT. Translating gives CASSPRDRGSNTEAFF.

V and J are TRBV19 and TRBJ1-5; the D gene is possibly TRBD1 (6 bases). The germline V gene encodes CDR1 LNHDA and CDR2 SQIVND (reference sequence). The ends were cut back, 7 bases at V and 3 bases at J, with 16 bases in the middle. The CDR3 length is 15 residues. As DNA, the CDR3 is TGTGCCAGTACTCTGGACAGTGGGTTCAATCAGCCCCAGCATTTT. Its protein is CASTLDSGFNQPQHF.

The chain has TRBV6-1 and TRBJ2-1, with D uncertain. Trimming left V 4 bases short and J 10 bases short, with 11 bases between. There are 12 residues in the CDR3. Per germline, CDR1 MNHNS and CDR2 SASEGT. The CDR3 here is CASSVHELEQFF. For the CDR3, the DNA is TGTGCCAGCAGTGTACACGAATTGGAGCAGTTCTTC.

This clone was counted a few times. The chain links TRBV6-1 to TRBJ1-1; weak D call: TRBD1 (5 bases). V lost 1 base, J lost 1 base, and 7 bases lay in between. Germline V CDR1 and CDR2: MNHNS, SASEGT. This CDR3 contains 14 residues. CDR3 DNA: TGTGCCAGCAGTGAAGAGCAGGGGAACACTGAAGCTTTCTTT. Amino acid sequence: CASSEEQGNTEAFF.

The chain combines TRBV2 with TRBJ2-3, with D perhaps matching TRBD2 (6 bases). The CDR3 length is 15 residues. Trimming took off 7 bases at V and 6 bases at J, with 20 bases between the two ends. Looked up from germline, CDR1 is SNHLY and CDR2 is FYNNEI. The CDR3 region is CASNLAAGVADTQYF. The CDR3 DNA is TGTGCCAGCAACTTAGCGGCCGGAGTGGCGGATACGCAGTATTTT.

The chain combines TRBV5-1 with TRBJ2-2; the match to TRBD1 covers 9 bases. CDR3 length: 15 residues. The germline CDR1 and CDR2 sequences are SGHRS and YFSETQ. J gave up 5 bases and V 3 bases, and 5 bases lay outside the gene matches. CDR3 protein: CASSSRDRVTGELFF. The DNA for the CDR3 is TGCGCCAGCAGCTCCCGGGACAGGGTGACCGGGGAGCTGTTTTTT.

The V call is TRBV27, the J call TRBJ2-3, with 11 bases aligning to TRBD2. CDR3 size: 17 residues. Germline V gene lookup returns CDR1 MNHEY and CDR2 SMNVEV (reference sequence). Trimming took 6 bases from V and 4 from J; bases not matched to a gene: 12. For the CDR3, the DNA is TGTGCCAGCAGACTTAGCGGGGGGGCCTGGGTTTCAGATACGCAGTATTTT. Its protein is CASRLSGGAWVSDTQYF.

This chain uses TRBV2 with TRBJ1-5, with unresolved D. The V gene's germline CDR1 is SNHLY and CDR2 FYNNEI. V lost 3 bases to trimming and J lost 9 bases, with 18 bases between them. This CDR3 spans 15 amino acids. The CDR3 here is CASSEESATIRPQHF. The CDR3 DNA reads as TGTGCCAGCAGTGAGGAGTCCGCTACAATCAGGCCCCAGCATTTT.

The chain links TRBV2 to TRBJ2-7, with 7 bases lining up with TRBD1. The CDR3 loop spans 16 amino acids. The V segment lost 8 bases and the J segment 4 bases; nucleotides outside the gene matches: 17. Germline V gene data show CDR1 as SNHLY and CDR2 as FYNNEI. The CDR3 here is CASRIARDRILYEQYF. The CDR3 bases are TGTGCCAGCCGGATCGCCCGGGACAGAATTCTTTACGAGCAGTACTTC.

This clone was detected only once. This chain links TRBV2 with TRBJ2-1, with 8 bases that match TRBD1. V was clipped by 5 bases and J by 6 bases; unmatched bases: 9. The CDR3 sequence is 15 residues long. Germline lookup yields CDR1 SNHLY and CDR2 FYNNEI. The CDR3, as DNA: TGTGCCAGCAGTAGACAGGGGTTATCCGGCAATGAGCAGTTCTTC. Protein: CASSRQGLSGNEQFF.

The chain uses TRBV7-8 and TRBJ1-1; 11 nucleotides match TRBD1. J gave up 4 bases and V 2 bases, and 3 bases lay outside the gene matches. The CDR3 loop spans 15 amino acids. The germline gives CDR1 SGHVS, CDR2 FQNEAQ. Written as DNA, the CDR3 is TGTGCCAGCAGCTTATGGGACAGGGGGAGCACTGAAGCTTTCTTT. This translates into CASSLWDRGSTEAFF.

This chain joins TRBV10-3 and TRBJ1-5, with no clear D. Germline loops: CDR1 ENHRY, CDR2 SYGVKD. The length of the CDR3 is 17 residues. The V and J ends lost 0 bases and 1 base respectively, with 13 bases between them. CDR3 loop: CAISESTDVWSNQPQHF. Written as DNA, the CDR3 is TGTGCCATCAGTGAGTCCACAGACGTTTGGAGCAATCAGCCCCAGCATTTT.

V gene TRBV5-1 combines with J gene TRBJ2-1; 9 nucleotides line up with TRBD1. The CDR3 covers 13 residues. Germline V gives CDR1 SGHRS, CDR2 YFSETQ. The J segment lost 8 bases and the V segment lost 2 bases, leaving 2 bases of the junction unmatched. CDR3 loop: CASSFTGGYEQFF. The DNA for the CDR3 is TGCGCCAGCAGCTTCACAGGGGGCTATGAGCAGTTCTTC. Full variable domain (missing parts from reference TRBV5-1 and TRBJ2-1): KAGVTQTPRYLIKTRGQQVTLSCSPISGHRSVSWYQQTPGQGLQFLFEYFSETQRNKGNFPGRFSGRQFSNSRSEMNVSTLELGDSALYLCASSFTGGYEQFFGPGTRLTVL.

This clone was counted only a few times. V is TRBV5-1 and J is TRBJ2-5; TRBD2 is a possible D gene (5 bases). Per germline, CDR1 SGHRS and CDR2 YFSETQ. The CDR3 is 14 amino acids. Trimming shortened V by 0 bases and J by 4 bases, and 10 bases separated the two germline ends. This CDR3 is CASSLGLGRETQYF. The CDR3 nucleotides are TGCGCCAGCAGCTTGGGACTGGGGAGAGAGACCCAGTACTTC. The whole variable domain, filled in from reference TRBV5-1 and TRBJ2-5, reads KAGVTQTPRYLIKTRGQQVTLSCSPISGHRSVSWYQQTPGQGLQFLFEYFSETQRNKGNFPGRFSGRQFSNSRSEMNVSTLELGDSALYLCASSLGLGRETQYFGPGTRLLVL.

The J gene is TRBJ2-5, the V gene TRBV6-5; TRBD1 aligns across 9 bases. The DNA end is more similar to TRBJ2-7, so the J call may be wrong. CDR3 size: 16 residues. Germline values: CDR1 MNHEY, CDR2 SVGAGI. CDR3 loop: CASSSPPGQGINEQYF. The DNA for the CDR3 is TGTGCCAGCAGTTCCCCACCGGGACAGGGTATCAACGAGCAGTACTTC.

The CDR3 nucleotides are TGTGCCAGTAGTTCCTTGGACAGTCCCTACGAGCAGTACTTC. It codes for CASSSLDSPYEQYF. The V and J genes are TRBV19 and TRBJ2-5; possibly TRBD1 for D (6 bases). The end of the DNA is better explained by TRBJ2-7, so the J call may be wrong. Germline assignment: CDR1 LNHDA and CDR2 SQIVND (reference sequence). The CDR3 spans 14 residues.

Of note for this clone: An end of the junction does not agree with germline; a read error may underlie this. The chain combines TRBV7-2 with TRBJ2-1; TRBD2 aligns across 10 bases. The CDR3 runs to 12 residues. Per germline, CDR1 SGHTA and CDR2 FQGNSA. The CDR3 region is CASSFPGTSALF. The CDR3 bases are TGTGCCAGCAGCTTCCCCGGGACTAGCGCGCTCTTC. Full variable domain (remainder filled in from reference TRBV7-2 and TRBJ2-1): GAGVSQSPSNKVTEKGKDVELRCDPISGHTALYWYRQSLGQGLEFLIYFQGNSAPDKSGLPSDRFSAERTGGSVSTLTIQRTQQEDSAVYLCASSFPGTSALFGPGTRLTVL.